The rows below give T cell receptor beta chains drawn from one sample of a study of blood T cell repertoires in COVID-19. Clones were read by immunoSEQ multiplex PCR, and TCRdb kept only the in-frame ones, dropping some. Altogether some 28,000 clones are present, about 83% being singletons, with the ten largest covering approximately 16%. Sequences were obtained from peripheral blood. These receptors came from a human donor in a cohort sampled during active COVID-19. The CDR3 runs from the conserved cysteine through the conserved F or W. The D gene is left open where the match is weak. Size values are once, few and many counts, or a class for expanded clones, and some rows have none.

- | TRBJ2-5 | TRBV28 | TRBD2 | CASGVAGGAVGETQYF | TGTGCCAGCGGGGTAGCGGGAGGCGCGGTGGGAGAGACCCAGTACTTC
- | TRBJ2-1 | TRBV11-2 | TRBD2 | CASSLGGVGNEQFF | TGTGCCAGCAGCCTGGGGGGGGTCGGCAATGAGCAGTTCTTC
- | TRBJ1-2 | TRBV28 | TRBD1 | CASSLSSGGAGYTF | TGTGCCAGCAGTTTATCCTCAGGGGGCGCGGGCTACACCTTC
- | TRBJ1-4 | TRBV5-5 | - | CASSLNRDNEKLFF | TGTGCCAGCAGCTTGAACAGGGATAATGAAAAACTGTTTTTT
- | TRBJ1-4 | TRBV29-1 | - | CSGWGGGEKLFF | TGCAGCGGTTGGGGGGGTGGTGAAAAACTGTTTTTT
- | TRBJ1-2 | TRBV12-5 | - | CASALGGRRNYGYTF | TGTGCTAGTGCCCTAGGGGGTAGACGGAACTATGGCTACACCTTC
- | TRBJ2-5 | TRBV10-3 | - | CAIGQGDKRETQYF | TGTGCCATCGGACAAGGGGATAAGAGAGAGACCCAGTACTTC
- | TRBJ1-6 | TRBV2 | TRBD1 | CASSRTSRQGLNSPLHF | TGTGCCAGCAGCCGCACCTCCAGACAGGGACTTAATTCACCCCTCCACTTT
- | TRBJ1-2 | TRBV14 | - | CASSQGWTAYGYTF | TGTGCCAGCAGCCAAGGGTGGACAGCTTATGGCTACACCTTC
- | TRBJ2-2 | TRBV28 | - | CASRSGMVTGELFF | TGTGCCAGCAGGTCCGGGATGGTCACCGGGGAGCTGTTTTTT
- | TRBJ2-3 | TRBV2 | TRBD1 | CASSGTGNTQYF | TGTGCCAGCAGTGGGACAGGTAATACGCAGTATTTT
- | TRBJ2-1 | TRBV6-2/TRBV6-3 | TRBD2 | CASSYSGLAGGSSYNEQFF | TGTGCCAGCAGTTACTCTGGACTAGCGGGGGGAAGCTCCTACAATGAGCAGTTCTTC
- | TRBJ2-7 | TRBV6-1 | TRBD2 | CASSAGGSDHLYEQYF | TGTGCCAGCAGTGCTGGCGGGAGTGACCACCTCTACGAGCAGTACTTC
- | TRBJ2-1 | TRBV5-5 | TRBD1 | CASSAGQGMDEQFF | TGTGCCAGCAGCGCGGGACAGGGGATGGATGAGCAGTTCTTC
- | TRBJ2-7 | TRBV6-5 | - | CASSRGLSYEQYF | TGTGCCAGCAGTAGAGGTCTCTCCTACGAGCAGTACTTC
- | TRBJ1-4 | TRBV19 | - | CASSGVATNEKLFF | TGTGCCAGTAGCGGAGTCGCAACTAATGAAAAACTGTTTTTT
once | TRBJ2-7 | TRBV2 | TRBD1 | CASHGQGIGEQYF | TGTGCCAGCCACGGACAGGGGATAGGAGAGCAGTACTTC
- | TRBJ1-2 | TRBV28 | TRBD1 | CASGIGGQTRPNYGYTF | TGTGCCAGCGGGATAGGGGGCCAGACAAGGCCTAACTATGGCTACACCTTC
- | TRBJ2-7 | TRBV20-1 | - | CSASNREKGYYEQYF | TGCAGTGCTAGTAACCGGGAGAAAGGGTACTACGAGCAGTACTTC
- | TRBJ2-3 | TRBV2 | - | CASSESRTSQGDTQYF | TGTGCCAGCAGTGAATCCCGGACCTCGCAGGGGGATACGCAGTATTTT
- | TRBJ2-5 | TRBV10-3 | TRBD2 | CAINEAGALQETQYF | TGTGCCATCAACGAAGCGGGAGCCCTCCAAGAGACCCAGTACTTC
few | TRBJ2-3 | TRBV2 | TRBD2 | CASSAGLADTDTQYF | TGTGCCAGCAGCGCCGGACTAGCGGACACAGATACGCAGTATTTT